What follows describes a single TCR beta chain. As yet, its antigen is unknown. The sample is drawn from a study of cytomegalovirus exposure and HLA in healthy donors. Study findings and constraints: 150 to 200 TCR beta chains were listed as cytomegalovirus-associated.

This table comes from immunoSEQ multiplex PCR, and its TCRdb copy is limited to in-frame clones, with some not included. The sample contains 260,000 or so clones, approximately 87% of which appear only once. The length of the CDR3 is 15 residues. Germline assignment: CDR1 MGHRA and CDR2 YSYEKL. Trimming removed 4 bases at V and 3 bases at J, with 14 bases between. The chain couples TRBV4-1 to TRBJ2-3; perhaps TRBD1 as D (8 bases). Sequenced sample: PBMCs. The origin of this receptor is a man younger than 35 in good health and CMV-seronegative. The CDR3 region is CASSPGQGLTDTQYF. The CDR3 region has the DNA TGCGCCAGCAGCCCAGGACAGGGACTAACAGATACGCAGTATTTT.